The entry that follows covers one T cell receptor (beta chain) sequence. Its antigen is unknown. No base quality information exists; no much larger clone differs at one position. This sample stems from a study of blood T cells in healthy people across ages (dated by TCRdb to between 2015 and 2016). Looking at the study overall: In model experiments, roughly one uniquely barcoded TCR beta cDNA molecule per two T cells was captured by template switching. Age-related changes in TCR beta repertoire diversity were measured in the study by deep sequencing normalized with unique cDNA molecular identifiers. Donors were grouped into four age groups: young (average roughly 17 years), middle-aged (about 40), aged (about 59) and long-lived (about 82). Two additional independent replicas of 1 million unique cDNA reads from the same blood draw were analyzed for two donors (one aged 18 to 29 and one aged 80 or older). What the authors observed across the whole study: Observed TCR beta diversity per million T cells fell roughly linearly with age, and a significant reduction was already apparent by age about 43. Conclusive comparison of naive and antigen-experienced compartments was prevented by the profiling of bulk unsorted PBMCs. Compared with the aged group, the long-lived group had more naive CD4+ T cells, fewer expanded clones and increased TCR diversity, suggesting age selection. Because the CMV infection status of the donors was unknown, age-related changes in expanded clonotypes may potentially have been confounded. The percentage of naive T cells measured by flow cytometry correlated strongly with observed TCR beta diversity. Estimates of total diversity based on one million sequenced T cells were considered lower bounds and underestimates.

Receptor libraries were prepared by 5' RACE. Sequencing used an Illumina HiSeq 2500. A second PCR of roughly 6 to 11 cycles was run with a J-beta primer mix and a sample-barcoded 5' primer. A unique molecular identifier was introduced onto each TCR beta cDNA molecule by a template-switch 5' adaptor carrying 12 random nucleotides. Each sample yielded at least 2.5 million CDR3-containing paired-end reads. All of the RNA was converted into first-strand cDNA using the Mint cDNA synthesis kit, with a TRBC-specific oligonucleotide serving as the primer. Following uracil-DNA glycosylase treatment, all cDNA underwent a first 18-cycle PCR with the universal primers M1SS and BC2_uni_R. Regarding the original processing steps: Each sample was normalized by randomly selecting 1 million high-quality reads, each carrying a distinct molecular identifier. Instead of being binned into consensus sequences, reads that shared molecular identifiers were thrown out. MiTCR, set to a Q25 quality threshold and the strictest error-elimination algorithm, was used for CDR3 identification, clonotype clustering and error correction. A nonparametric unseen species model using Euler transformation provided a lower-bound estimate of total TCR beta diversity. TCRdb cleaned the public reads at Q25 with fastp, built clones with MiXCR and kept in-frame beta chains. For every CDR3 protein sequence, its rows merge into one entry that carries the most common genes and DNA. The V and J calls were not made by the authors but by TCRdb's processing. Within this sample are about 800,000 distinct CDR3 sequences, with about 25% of them counted one time only. More than 3% of the sample rests with the top ten.

The approximately 40 donors, aged roughly 6 to 90 years, were systemically healthy Caucasian individuals from Russia. Each donor gave about 10 milliliters of peripheral blood, drawn into EDTA-treated Vacutainer tubes. Ficoll-Paque density-gradient centrifugation was used to isolate PBMCs, with at least 7 million per sample. Trizol reagent was used to extract total RNA from the PBMCs, yielding at least 5.5 micrograms per sample. Naive CD45RAhigh/CD27high T cell percentages were measured by flow cytometry on a PBMC aliquot from every donor. These data were also filed under a second study, of T cells of mothers and their children. The second study also describes: Nine systemically healthy Caucasian individuals served as donors, namely three mothers together with their six children. cDNA synthesis used all of the extracted RNA, with approximately 1.4 ug of RNA in each 15 ul reaction. In the second PCR, the M1S primer introduced both the sample barcodes and 2-4 random nucleotides. More than 8 million TCR beta CDR3 reads were obtained from each mother, and several million reads were obtained from each child. In both related and unrelated pairs, thymic selection shapes the output of TCR recombination in a similar way, with inherited differences having only a minor effect. Related mother-child pairs always showed normalized repertoire overlap that was slightly higher than in unrelated mother-child pairs, though the difference was never significant. With a sensitivity of around 97 clones per million clonotypes, no persistent microchimeric T cell clones were detected. The study used deep NGS to compare TCR beta repertoires of mothers and children, seeking features distinguishing related mother-child pairs from unrelated individuals. The mean age was approximately 41 +/- 4 years for the mothers and 11 +/- 4 years for the children. After adapters were ligated using NEBNext reagents, the libraries underwent 100+100 nt paired-end sequencing on an Illumina HiSeq 2000. Mother and child libraries were prepared a month apart and sequenced in separate runs to prevent cross-contamination. For each donor, between roughly 450,000 and 2,300,000 distinct TCR beta clonotypes were identified. Naive TCR beta clonotypes were estimated from low-frequency clonotypes matched to each donor's FACS-determined naive share, without sorting.

Sequenced sample: blood. The TCR was taken from a boy younger than 18 in good health.

The encoded CDR3 is CASRLGTGNEKLFF. Here is the DNA: TGTGCCAGCAGATTAGGGACAGGGAATGAAAAACTGTTTTTT. The sequence links TRBV2 to TRBJ1-4; TRBD1 matches 9 bases in the middle. The germline V end is reduced by 6 bases and the J end by 5 bases; junction bases left unmatched: 4. The CDR3 covers 14 residues, taking in both the cysteine and the phenylalanine. The only DNA kept is the CDR3, 42 bases in frame from the first base. CDR1 and CDR2 were assigned from the germline V gene as SNHLY and FYNNEI.